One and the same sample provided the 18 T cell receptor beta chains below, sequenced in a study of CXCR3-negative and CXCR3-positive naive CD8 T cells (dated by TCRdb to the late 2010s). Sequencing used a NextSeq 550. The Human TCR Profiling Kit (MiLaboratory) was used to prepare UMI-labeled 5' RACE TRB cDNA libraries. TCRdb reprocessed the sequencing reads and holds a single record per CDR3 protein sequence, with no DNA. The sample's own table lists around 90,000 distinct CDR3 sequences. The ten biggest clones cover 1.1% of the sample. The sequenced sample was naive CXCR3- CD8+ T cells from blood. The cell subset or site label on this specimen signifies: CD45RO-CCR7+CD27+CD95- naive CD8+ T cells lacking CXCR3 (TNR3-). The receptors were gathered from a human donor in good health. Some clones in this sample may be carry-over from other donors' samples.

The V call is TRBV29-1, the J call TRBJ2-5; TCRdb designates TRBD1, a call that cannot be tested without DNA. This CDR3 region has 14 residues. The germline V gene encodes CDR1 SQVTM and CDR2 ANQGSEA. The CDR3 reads CSVEDGLRGETQYF.

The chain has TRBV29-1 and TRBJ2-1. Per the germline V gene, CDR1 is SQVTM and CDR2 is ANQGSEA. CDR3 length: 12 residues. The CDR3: CSVEDNGNEQFF.

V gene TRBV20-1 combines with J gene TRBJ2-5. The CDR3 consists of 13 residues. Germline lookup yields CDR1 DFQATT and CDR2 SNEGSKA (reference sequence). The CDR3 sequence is CSARDIGWQTQYF.

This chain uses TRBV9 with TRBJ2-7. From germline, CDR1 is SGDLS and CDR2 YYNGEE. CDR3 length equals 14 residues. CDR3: CASSVGQGAYEQYF.

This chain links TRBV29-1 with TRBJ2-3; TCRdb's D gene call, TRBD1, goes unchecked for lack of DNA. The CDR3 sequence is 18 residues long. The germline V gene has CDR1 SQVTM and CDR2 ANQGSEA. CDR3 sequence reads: CSVEGRIGTRTGMDTQYF.

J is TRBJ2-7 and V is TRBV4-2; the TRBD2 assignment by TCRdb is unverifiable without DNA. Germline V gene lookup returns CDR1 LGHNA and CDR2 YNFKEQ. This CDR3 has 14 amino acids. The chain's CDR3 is CASSQAGNSYEQYF.

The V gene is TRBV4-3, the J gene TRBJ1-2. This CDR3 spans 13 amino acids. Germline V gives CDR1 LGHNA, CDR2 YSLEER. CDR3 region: CASSQELEDGYTF.

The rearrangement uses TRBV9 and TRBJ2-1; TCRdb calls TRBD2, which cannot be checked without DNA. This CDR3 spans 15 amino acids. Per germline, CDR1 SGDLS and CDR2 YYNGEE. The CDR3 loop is CASSAGLAGYDEQFF.

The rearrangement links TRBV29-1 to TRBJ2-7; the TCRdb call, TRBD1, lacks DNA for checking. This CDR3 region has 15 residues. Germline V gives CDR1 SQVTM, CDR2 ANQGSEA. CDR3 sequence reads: CSVVGGQVSSYEQYF.

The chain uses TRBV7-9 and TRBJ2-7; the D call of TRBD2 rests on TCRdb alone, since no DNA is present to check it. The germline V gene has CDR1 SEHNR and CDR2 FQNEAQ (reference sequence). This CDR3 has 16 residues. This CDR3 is CASSSRLAGGPDEQYF.

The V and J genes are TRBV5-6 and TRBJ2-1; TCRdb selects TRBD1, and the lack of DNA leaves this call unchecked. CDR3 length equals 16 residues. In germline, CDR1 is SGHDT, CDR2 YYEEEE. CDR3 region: CASTLARGRLGNEQFF.

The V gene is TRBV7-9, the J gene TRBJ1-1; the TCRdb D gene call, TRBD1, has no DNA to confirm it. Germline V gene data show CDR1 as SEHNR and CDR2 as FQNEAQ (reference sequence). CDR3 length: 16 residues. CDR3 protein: CASSELGRTTNTEAFF.

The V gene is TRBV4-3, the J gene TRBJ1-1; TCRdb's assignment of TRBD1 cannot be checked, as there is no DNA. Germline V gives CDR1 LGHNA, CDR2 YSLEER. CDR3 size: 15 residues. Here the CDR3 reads CASTPWIQGYTEAFF.

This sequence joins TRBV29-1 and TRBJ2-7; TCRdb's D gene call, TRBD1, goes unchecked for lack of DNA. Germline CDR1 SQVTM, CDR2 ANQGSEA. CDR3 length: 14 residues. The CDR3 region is CSVVRGDTGDEQYF.

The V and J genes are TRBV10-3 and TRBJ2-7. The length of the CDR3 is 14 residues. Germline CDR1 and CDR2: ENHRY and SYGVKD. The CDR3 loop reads CAISESGKSYEQYF.

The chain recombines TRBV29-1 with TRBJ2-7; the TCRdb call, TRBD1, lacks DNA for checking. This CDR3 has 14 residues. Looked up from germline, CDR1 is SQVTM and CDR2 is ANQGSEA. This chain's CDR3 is CSVLKLGQGYEQYF.

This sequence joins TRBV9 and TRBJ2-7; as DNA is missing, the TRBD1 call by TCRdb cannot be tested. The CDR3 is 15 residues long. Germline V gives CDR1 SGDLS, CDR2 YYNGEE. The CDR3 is CASSVAQGATYEQYF.

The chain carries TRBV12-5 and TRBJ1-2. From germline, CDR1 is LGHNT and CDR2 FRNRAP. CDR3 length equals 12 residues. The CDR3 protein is CASGLVPAGYTF. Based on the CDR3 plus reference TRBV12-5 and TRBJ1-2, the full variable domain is DARVTQTPRHKVTEMGQEVTMRCQPILGHNTVFWYRQTMMQGLELLAYFRNRAPLDDSGMPKDRFSAEMPDATLATLKIQPSEPRDSAVYFCASGLVPAGYTFGSGTRLTVV.